The entry below gives a single T cell receptor (beta chain) sequence along with its context. This sample stems from a study of T-cell reconstitution after alpha-beta-depleted transplantation in children. Trimming cost V 4 bases and J 12 bases; bases outside gene matches: 7. Germline CDR1 and CDR2: SSHAT and FNYEAQ (reference sequence). This CDR3 region has 12 residues. A TCRbeta library incorporating unique molecular identifiers was prepared. TCRdb ran MiXCR on the PCR reads and lists one entry per CDR3 protein. The sample lists roughly 310,000 distinct CDR3 sequences, approximately 23% occurring once.

The chain recombines TRBV7-7 with TRBJ2-7; 9 nucleotides match TRBD2. Sequenced here: PBMCs, mostly from graft donor cells, sampled 180 days after TCRalphabeta/CD19-depleted stem cell transplant. The TCR originated in a male patient aged 10 to 17 who had a stem cell transplant for acute lymphoblastic leukemia, so the T cells may come from the graft donor. This CDR3 is CASSSSSGRLYF. CDR3 nucleotides: TGTGCCAGCAGCTCCAGTAGCGGGAGACTGTACTTC.